This T cell receptor (beta chain) is drawn from a study of blood T cell repertoires in COVID-19 (dated by TCRdb to 2020 to 2022). Regarding the research as a whole: Samples from collaborators originated in the United States, Italy and Spain and spanned both the acute and convalescent phases of COVID-19. HLA class I and class II types, where available, came from metadata supplied by the sample provider rather than from assay-based typing. Sample metadata almost always included a de-identified subject ID, COVID-19 status, age in years and sex. The repertoires were released in a freely available public database intended as a resource for research on the immune response to SARS-CoV-2. The samples were drawn from the first 160 participants of the ongoing ImmuneRACE study and from some 1,300 subjects provided by 6 global collaborators. The prospective study material was composed of cDNA or gDNA derived from T cells, B-cell-depleted T cells, or PBMCs. Deeply sampled blood TCRbeta repertoires from subjects exposed to, actively infected with, or recovered from COVID-19 were included in the dataset.

The CDR3 starts with the cysteine, ends with the phenylalanine, and has 15 residues. Solely the CDR3 DNA is kept, with 45 bases framed from the first base. The junction carries 15 bases between V and J, which are trimmed by 3 bases and 3 bases respectively. In the germline V gene (reference sequence), CDR1 corresponds to DFQATT and CDR2 to SNEGSKA. What the work shows at the level of the full study, not this receptor alone: How much clinical and demographic metadata was included differed by source and by participant, and the metadata was provided uncurated.

Concerning this clone itself: Which antigen it targets is not known. No per-base quality is available; no much larger clone lies one base away.

TCRbeta CDR3 regions were amplified from genomic DNA by means of the immunoSEQ Assay, a bias-controlled multiplex PCR. As for how the authors treated the data: The number of nucleated cells in each sample was estimated by amplification of reference gene primers within the assay. Sequence reads were collapsed and filtered to measure the absolute abundance of every unique TCRbeta CDR3 rearrangement. For each sample, productive Simpson clonality was calculated as the square root of Simpson's diversity index over productive rearrangements. The table was pulled from immuneACCESS by TCRdb, which kept in-frame rearrangements only. Such tables lose some clones; where checked, under half of the loss comes from unresolved V genes, and the rest has no known cause. From that table come the V and J calls and clone size; the DNA was used to work out D and trimming. The sample records 87,000 or so clones, 88% of which are singletons. The ten largest account for approximately 12% of the sample.

The collaborating institutions used their own protocols to collect whole blood in K2EDTA tubes. For TCRbeta analysis, collaborator samples were shipped as frozen whole blood, as isolated PBMCs, or as DNA extracted from either sample type. This chain is built from TRBV20-1 and TRBJ1-5; tentative D gene TRBD1, with 6 bases matching. This clonotype originated in an elderly man with acute or convalescent COVID-19. Sequencing input: peripheral blood. The encoded CDR3 is CSASIPRGNNQPQHF. The DNA reads as follows: TGCAGTGCTAGTATTCCCAGGGGAAACAATCAGCCCCAGCATTTT.